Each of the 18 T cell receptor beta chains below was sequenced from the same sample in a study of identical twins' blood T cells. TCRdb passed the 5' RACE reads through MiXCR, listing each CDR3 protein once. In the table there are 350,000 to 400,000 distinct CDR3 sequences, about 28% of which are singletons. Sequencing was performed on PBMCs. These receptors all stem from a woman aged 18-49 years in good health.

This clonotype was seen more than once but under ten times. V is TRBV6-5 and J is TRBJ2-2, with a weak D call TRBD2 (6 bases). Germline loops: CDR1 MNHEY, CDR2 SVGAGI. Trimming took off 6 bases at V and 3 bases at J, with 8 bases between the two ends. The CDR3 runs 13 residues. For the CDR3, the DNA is TGTGCCAGCAGAACGGGAGACACCGGGGAGCTGTTTTTT. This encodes CASRTGDTGELFF.

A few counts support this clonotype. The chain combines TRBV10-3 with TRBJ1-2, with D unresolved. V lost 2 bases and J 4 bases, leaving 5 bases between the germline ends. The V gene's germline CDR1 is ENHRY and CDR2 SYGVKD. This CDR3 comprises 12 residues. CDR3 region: CAISENSYGYTF. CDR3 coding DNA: TGTGCCATCAGTGAGAACAGCTATGGCTACACCTTC.

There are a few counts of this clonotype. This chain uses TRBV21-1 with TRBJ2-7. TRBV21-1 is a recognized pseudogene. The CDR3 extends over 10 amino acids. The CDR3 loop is CARPSLWIKF. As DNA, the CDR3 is TGTGCCAGGCCCAGTCTCTGGATAAAATTC.

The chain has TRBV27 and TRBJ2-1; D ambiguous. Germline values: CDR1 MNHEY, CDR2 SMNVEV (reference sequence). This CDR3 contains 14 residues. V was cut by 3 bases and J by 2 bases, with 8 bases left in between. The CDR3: CASSLSAAYNEQFF. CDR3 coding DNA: TGTGCCAGCAGTTTGTCTGCGGCCTACAATGAGCAGTTCTTC.

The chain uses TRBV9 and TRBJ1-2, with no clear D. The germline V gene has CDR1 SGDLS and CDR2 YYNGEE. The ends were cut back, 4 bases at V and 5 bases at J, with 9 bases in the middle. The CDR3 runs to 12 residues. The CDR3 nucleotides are TGTGCCAGCAGCCGGGTCTCGTATGGCTACACCTTC. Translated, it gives CASSRVSYGYTF.

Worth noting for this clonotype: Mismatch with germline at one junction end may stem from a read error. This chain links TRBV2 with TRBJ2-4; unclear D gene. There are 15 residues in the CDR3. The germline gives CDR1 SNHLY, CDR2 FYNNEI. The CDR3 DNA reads TGTGTCAGCAGTAAAACACAGAACGTCAAAAACATTCAGTACTTC. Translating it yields CVSSKTQNVKNIQYF.

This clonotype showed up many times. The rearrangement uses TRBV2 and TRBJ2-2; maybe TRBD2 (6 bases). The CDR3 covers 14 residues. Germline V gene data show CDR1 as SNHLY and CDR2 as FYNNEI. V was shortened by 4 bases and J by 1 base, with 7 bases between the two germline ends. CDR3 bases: TGTGCCAGCAGTGGGGGACTGAACACCGGGGAGCTGTTTTTT. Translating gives CASSGGLNTGELFF.

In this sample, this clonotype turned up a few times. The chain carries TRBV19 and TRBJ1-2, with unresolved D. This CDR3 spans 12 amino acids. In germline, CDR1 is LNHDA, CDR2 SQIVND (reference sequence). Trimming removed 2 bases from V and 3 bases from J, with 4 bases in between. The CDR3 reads CASSIMDYGYTF. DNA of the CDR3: TGTGCCAGTAGTATAATGGACTATGGCTACACCTTC. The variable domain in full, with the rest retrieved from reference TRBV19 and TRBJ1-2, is DGGITQSPKYLFRKEGQNVTLSCEQNLNHDAMYWYRQDPGQGLRLIYYSQIVNDFQKGDIAEGYSVSREKKESFPLTVTSAQKNPTAFYLCASSIMDYGYTFGSGTRLTVV.

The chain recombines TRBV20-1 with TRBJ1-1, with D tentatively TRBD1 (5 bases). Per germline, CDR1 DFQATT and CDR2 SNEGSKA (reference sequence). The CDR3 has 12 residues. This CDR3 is CSAIQGWGEAFF. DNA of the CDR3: TGCAGCGCAATCCAGGGATGGGGTGAAGCTTTCTTT.

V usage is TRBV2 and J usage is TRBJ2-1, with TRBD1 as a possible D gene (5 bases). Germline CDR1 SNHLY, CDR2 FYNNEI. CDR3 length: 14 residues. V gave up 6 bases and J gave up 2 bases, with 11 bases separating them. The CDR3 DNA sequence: TGTGCCAGCAGAACAGGTACGACCTACAATGAGCAGTTCTTC. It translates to CASRTGTTYNEQFF. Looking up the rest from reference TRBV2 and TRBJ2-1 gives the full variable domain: EPEVTQTPSHQVTQMGQEVILRCVPISNHLYFYWYRQILGQKVEFLVSFYNNEISEKSEIFDDQFSVERPDGSNFTLKIRSTKLEDSAMYFCASRTGTTYNEQFFGPGTRLTVL.

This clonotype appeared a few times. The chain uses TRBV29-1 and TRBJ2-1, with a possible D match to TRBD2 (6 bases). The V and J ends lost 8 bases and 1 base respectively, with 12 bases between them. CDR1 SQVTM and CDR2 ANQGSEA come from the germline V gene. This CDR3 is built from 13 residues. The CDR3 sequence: CSLMRGSYNEQFF. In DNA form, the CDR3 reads TGCAGCCTAATGCGGGGATCCTACAATGAGCAGTTCTTC.

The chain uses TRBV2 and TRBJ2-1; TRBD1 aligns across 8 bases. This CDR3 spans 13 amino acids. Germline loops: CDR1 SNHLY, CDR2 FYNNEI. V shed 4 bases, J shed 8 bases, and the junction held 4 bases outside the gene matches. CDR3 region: CASSATGDDEQFF. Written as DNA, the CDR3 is TGTGCCAGCAGTGCGACAGGGGACGATGAGCAGTTCTTC. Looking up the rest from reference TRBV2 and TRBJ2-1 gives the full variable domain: EPEVTQTPSHQVTQMGQEVILRCVPISNHLYFYWYRQILGQKVEFLVSFYNNEISEKSEIFDDQFSVERPDGSNFTLKIRSTKLEDSAMYFCASSATGDDEQFFGPGTRLTVL.

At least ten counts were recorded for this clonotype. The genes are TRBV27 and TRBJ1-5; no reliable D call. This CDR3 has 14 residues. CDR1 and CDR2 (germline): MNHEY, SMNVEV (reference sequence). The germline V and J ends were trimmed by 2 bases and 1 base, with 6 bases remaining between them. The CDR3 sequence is CASSLDLSNQPQHF. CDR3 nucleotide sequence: TGTGCCAGCAGTTTAGACTTGAGCAATCAGCCCCAGCATTTT.

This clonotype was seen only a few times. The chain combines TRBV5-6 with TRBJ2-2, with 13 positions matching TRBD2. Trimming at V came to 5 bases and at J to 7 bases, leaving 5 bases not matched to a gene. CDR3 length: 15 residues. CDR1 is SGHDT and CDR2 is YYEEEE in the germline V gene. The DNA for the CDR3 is TGTGCCAGCAGTCGGACTAGCGGGAGCGGCGGGGAGCTGTTTTTT. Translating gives CASSRTSGSGGELFF.

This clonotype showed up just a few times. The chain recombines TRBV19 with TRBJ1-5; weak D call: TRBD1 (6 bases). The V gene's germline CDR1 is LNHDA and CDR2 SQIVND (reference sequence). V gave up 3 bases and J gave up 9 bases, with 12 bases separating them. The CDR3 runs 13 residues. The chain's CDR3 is CASSIQGFGPQHF. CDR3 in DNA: TGTGCCAGTAGTATTCAGGGGTTCGGGCCCCAGCATTTT.

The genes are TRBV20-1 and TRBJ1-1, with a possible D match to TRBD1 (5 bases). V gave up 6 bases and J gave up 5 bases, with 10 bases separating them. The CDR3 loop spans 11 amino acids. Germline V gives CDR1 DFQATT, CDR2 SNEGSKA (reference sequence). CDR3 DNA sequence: TGCAGTGCCCACGACAGAACTGAAGCTTTCTTT. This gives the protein CSAHDRTEAFF.

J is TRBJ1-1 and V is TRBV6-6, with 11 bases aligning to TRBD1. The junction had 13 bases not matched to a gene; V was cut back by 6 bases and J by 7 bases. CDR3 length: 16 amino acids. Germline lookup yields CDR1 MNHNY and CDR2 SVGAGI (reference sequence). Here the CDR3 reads CASSGQGADFGSEAFF. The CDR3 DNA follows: TGTGCCAGCAGCGGACAGGGGGCAGATTTCGGAAGTGAAGCTTTCTTT.

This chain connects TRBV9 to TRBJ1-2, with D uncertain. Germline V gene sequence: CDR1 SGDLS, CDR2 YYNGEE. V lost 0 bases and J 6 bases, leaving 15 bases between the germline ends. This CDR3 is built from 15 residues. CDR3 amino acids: CASSVGQNQFDGYTF. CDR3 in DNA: TGTGCCAGCAGCGTAGGCCAGAATCAGTTCGATGGCTACACCTTC.